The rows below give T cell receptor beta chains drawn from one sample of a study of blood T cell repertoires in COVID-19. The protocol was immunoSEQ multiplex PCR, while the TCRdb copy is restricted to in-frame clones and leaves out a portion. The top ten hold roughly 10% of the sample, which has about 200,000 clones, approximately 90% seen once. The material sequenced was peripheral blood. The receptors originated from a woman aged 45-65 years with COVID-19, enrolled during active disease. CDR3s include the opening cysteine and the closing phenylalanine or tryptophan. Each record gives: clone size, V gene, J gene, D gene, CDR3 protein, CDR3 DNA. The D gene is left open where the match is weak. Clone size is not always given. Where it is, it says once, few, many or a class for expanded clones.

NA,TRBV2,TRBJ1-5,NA,CASREGFSNQPQHF,TGTGCCAGCAGGGAGGGGTTCTCAAATCAGCCCCAGCATTTT
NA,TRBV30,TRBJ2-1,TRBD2,CAWSAPGLAGAYNEQFF,TGTGCCTGGAGTGCGCCGGGACTAGCGGGGGCATACAATGAGCAGTTCTTC
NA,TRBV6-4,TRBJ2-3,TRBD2,CASSDLAGGSTDTQYF,TGTGCCAGCAGTGACCTAGCGGGGGGTAGCACAGATACGCAGTATTTT
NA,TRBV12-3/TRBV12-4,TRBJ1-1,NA,CASSRAGGTEAFF,TGTGCCAGCAGTCGTGCGGGGGGCACTGAAGCTTTCTTT
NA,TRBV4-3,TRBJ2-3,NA,CASSRDSSTDTQYF,TGCGCCAGCAGCCGCGACAGTAGCACAGATACGCAGTATTTT
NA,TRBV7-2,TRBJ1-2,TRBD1,CASSPDRGRRGYGYTF,TGTGCCAGCAGCCCGGACAGGGGGCGTCGAGGCTATGGCTACACCTTC
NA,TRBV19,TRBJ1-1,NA,CASSISGAAFF,TGTGCCAGTAGTATATCAGGGGCGGCTTTCTTT
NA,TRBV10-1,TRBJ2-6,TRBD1,CASSGTDRGTGANVLTF,TGCGCCAGCAGTGGGACAGACAGGGGAACTGGGGCCAACGTCCTGACTTTC
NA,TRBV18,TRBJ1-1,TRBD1,CASSPQVPGQGNTEAFF,TGTGCCAGCTCACCGCAGGTCCCAGGACAGGGGAACACTGAAGCTTTCTTT
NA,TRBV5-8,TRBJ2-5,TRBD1,CASSLDRERQGGKTQYF,TGTGCCAGCAGCTTAGACCGAGAACGACAGGGCGGAAAGACCCAGTACTTC
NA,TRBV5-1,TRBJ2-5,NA,CASSSQGKETQYF,TGCGCCAGCAGCTCACAGGGAAAAGAGACCCAGTACTTC
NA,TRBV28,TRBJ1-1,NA,CASSLLGGPYTEAFF,TGTGCCAGCAGTTTATTAGGGGGACCCTACACTGAAGCTTTCTTT
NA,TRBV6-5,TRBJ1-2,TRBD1,CASSTTGAQGGYTF,TGTGCCAGCAGTACAACAGGGGCCCAGGGTGGCTACACCTTC
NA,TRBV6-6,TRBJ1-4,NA,CASGSTGFNEKLFF,TGTGCCAGCGGATCGACAGGTTTTAATGAAAAACTGTTTTTT
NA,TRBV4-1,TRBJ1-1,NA,CASSPTQGRAEAFF,TGCGCCAGCAGCCCGACCCAGGGGAGGGCTGAAGCTTTCTTT
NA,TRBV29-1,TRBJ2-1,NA,CSVSHNEQFF,TGCAGCGTTAGCCACAATGAGCAGTTCTTC
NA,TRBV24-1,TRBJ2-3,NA,CATNERSTDTQYF,TGTGCCACCAACGAGAGAAGCACAGATACGCAGTATTTT
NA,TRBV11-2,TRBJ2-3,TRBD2,CASSLPAGRSTDTQYF,TGTGCCAGCAGCCTCCCAGCGGGGCGATCCACAGATACGCAGTATTTT
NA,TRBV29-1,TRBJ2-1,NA,CSVEGQYNEQFF,TGCAGCGTTGAAGGACAGTACAATGAGCAGTTCTTC
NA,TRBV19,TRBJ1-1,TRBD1,CASSISTGVASEAFF,TGTGCCAGTAGTATTTCGACAGGGGTCGCCTCTGAAGCTTTCTTT
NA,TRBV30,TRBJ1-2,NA,CAWSAGVGGGYTF,TGTGCCTGGAGTGCGGGGGTCGGAGGTGGCTACACCTTC
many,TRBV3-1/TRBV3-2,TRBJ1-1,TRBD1,CASSQGVTGGRNTEAFF,TGTGCCAGCAGCCAAGGGGTAACAGGGGGCAGGAACACTGAAGCTTTCTTT